Listed below are T cell receptor beta chains from one sample, sequenced in a study of CD8+ T cells in alopecia areata. Sequenced by immunoSEQ multiplex PCR; TCRdb stores in-frame clones only, minus some. The data show 110,000 or so clones, less than 80% seen once. The sequenced sample consisted of CD4+ T cells sorted from blood. The receptors were gathered from a human donor in good health. The CDR3 runs from the conserved cysteine through the conserved F or W. Fields, in order: V gene, D gene, J gene, CDR3 protein. A D gene is named only where the DNA matches it firmly.

V gene: TRBV2
D gene: .
J gene: TRBJ2-1
CDR3 protein: CASRKSGSPDNEQFF

V gene: TRBV5-1
D gene: .
J gene: TRBJ2-7
CDR3 protein: CASSSGRTGSPSYEQYF

V gene: TRBV30
D gene: TRBD1
J gene: TRBJ2-7
CDR3 protein: CAWGGQGKSDEQYF

V gene: TRBV5-6
D gene: TRBD1
J gene: TRBJ1-1
CDR3 protein: CASSLFTGSDRGNTEAFF

V gene: TRBV27
D gene: TRBD1
J gene: TRBJ2-2
CDR3 protein: CASSAWDRVRTGELFF

V gene: TRBV29-1
D gene: TRBD1
J gene: TRBJ1-1
CDR3 protein: CSVKGGLDTEAFF

V gene: TRBV15
D gene: TRBD2
J gene: TRBJ2-3
CDR3 protein: CATSRDLGGGTDTQYF

V gene: TRBV11-2
D gene: .
J gene: TRBJ1-6
CDR3 protein: CASSLDRAGFAPLHF

V gene: TRBV9
D gene: TRBD1
J gene: TRBJ2-3
CDR3 protein: CASSGKPDRINTDTQYF

V gene: TRBV30
D gene: TRBD2
J gene: TRBJ2-4
CDR3 protein: CAWSMTSGKNIQYF

V gene: TRBV5-4
D gene: .
J gene: TRBJ2-7
CDR3 protein: CASSLGGQPYEQYF

V gene: TRBV7-9
D gene: .
J gene: TRBJ2-5
CDR3 protein: CASSSDSQETQYF

V gene: TRBV30
D gene: .
J gene: TRBJ1-2
CDR3 protein: CAWTLGGLQDGYTF

V gene: TRBV19
D gene: TRBD1
J gene: TRBJ1-5
CDR3 protein: CASGTGGRVDQPQHF